This T cell receptor (beta chain) was sequenced during a study of T cells in Graves' hyperthyroidism and ophthalmopathy. Study results and caveats: Within blood appeared most thyroid clonotypes that had expanded above 0.001.

Any patient presenting with uncontrolled infection, other autoimmune disease, pregnancy or lactation was left out. Per the germline V gene, CDR1 is KGHSH and CDR2 is LQKENI. V lost 0 bases and J lost 3, with 11 bases in between. There are 15 residues in the CDR3. TCR beta CDR3 regions were amplified from RNA. HTBI primers were the set used in a first-round RT-PCR of the TCR CDR3. TCRdb re-analysed the multiplex PCR reads in MiXCR, keeping a single row per CDR3 protein. The sample has more than 500,000 distinct CDR3 sequences; 15% to 20% are singletons. Concerning this clonotype itself: Antigen: not known.

This receptor was taken from a woman between 25 and 40 years old with Graves' hyperthyroidism. The genes are TRBV18 and TRBJ2-5, with a possible D match to TRBD2 (6 bases). Sequencing was done on a sample of blood. In nucleotides, the CDR3 is TGTGCCAGCTCACCACCCGGGACGGGGGAAGAGACCCAGTACTTC. The encoded protein is CASSPPGTGEETQYF.